One and the same sample provided the 12 T cell receptor beta chains below, sequenced in a study of T cell responses to AZD1222 COVID-19 vaccine. Profiled with immunoSEQ multiplex PCR; TCRdb holds only in-frame clones, not every one. The sample shows 190,000 or so clones, approximately 90% of them seen only once. The input for sequencing was peripheral blood, taken 28 days after the second AZD1222 dose. Receptors were obtained from an adult who received the AZD1222 COVID-19 vaccine.

The genes are TRBV7-9 and TRBJ2-3; maybe TRBD1 (6 bases). Germline V gene lookup returns CDR1 SEHNR and CDR2 FQNEAQ (reference sequence). The V gene lost 5 bases and the J gene lost 12 bases, with 24 bases spanning the gap. CDR3 length: 15 amino acids. CDR3 in DNA: TGTGCCAGCAGCCCTCCGGGTTGGCTATCGGGACACCAGTATTTT. Residues: CASSPPGWLSGHQYF.

The rearrangement uses TRBV28 and TRBJ2-3; 7 nucleotides align to TRBD2. Germline loops: CDR1 MDHEN, CDR2 SYDVKM. The junction had 6 bases not matched to a gene; V was cut back by 5 bases and J by 4 bases. The CDR3 has 14 residues. The CDR3 spells CASSGLVRADTQYF. The CDR3 DNA reads as TGTGCCAGCAGTGGACTAGTAAGGGCAGATACGCAGTATTTT. Complete variable domain (other parts from reference TRBV28 and TRBJ2-3): DVKVTQSSRYLVKRTGEKVFLECVQDMDHENMFWYRQDPGLGLRLIYFSYDVKMKEKGDIPEGYSVSREKKERFSLILESASTNQTSMYLCASSGLVRADTQYFGPGTRLTVL.

This clone was picked up one time. The chain recombines TRBV15 with TRBJ2-3, with 8 bases lining up with TRBD2. V gave up 0 bases and J gave up 1 base; unmatched junction bases: 6. Germline assignment: CDR1 LNHNV and CDR2 YYDKDF (reference sequence). The CDR3 consists of 17 residues. The CDR3 protein is CATSRDGAGAGTDTQYF. The CDR3 region has the DNA TGTGCCACCAGCAGAGATGGAGCGGGAGCGGGCACAGATACGCAGTATTTT.

The rearrangement links TRBV15 to TRBJ2-3; 11 bases line up with TRBD2. The CDR3 totals 18 residues. The V gene's germline CDR1 is LNHNV and CDR2 YYDKDF (reference sequence). V shed 1 base, J shed 2 bases, and the junction held 8 bases outside the gene matches. CDR3 nucleotide sequence: TGTGCCACCAGCAGAGGGTTAGCTAGCGGGAGGAACACAGATACGCAGTATTTT. It encodes CATSRGLASGRNTDTQYF.

The chain uses TRBV5-6 and TRBJ1-2; no definite D call. CDR1 SGHDT and CDR2 YYEEEE come from the germline V gene. This CDR3 comprises 12 residues. Trimming shortened V by 0 bases and J by 5 bases, and 5 bases separated the two germline ends. CDR3 DNA: TGTGCCAGCAGCTTGGAAACGTATGGCTACACCTTC. It translates to CASSLETYGYTF. The full variable domain, its missing parts supplied by reference TRBV5-6 and TRBJ1-2, is DAGVTQSPTHLIKTRGQQVTLRCSPKSGHDTVSWYQQALGQGPQFIFQYYEEEERQRGNFPDRFSGHQFPNYSSELNVNALLLGDSALYLCASSLETYGYTFGSGTRLTVV.

The chain employs TRBV5-1 and TRBJ2-1, with a weak D call TRBD1 (6 bases). The CDR3 extends over 15 amino acids. Germline CDR1 SGHRS, CDR2 YFSETQ. V was cut by 2 bases and J by 2 bases, with 11 bases left in between. This CDR3 reads CASSLTGQTYNEQFF. DNA of the CDR3: TGCGCCAGCAGCTTAACAGGACAGACCTACAATGAGCAGTTCTTC.

This chain uses TRBV4-2 with TRBJ2-2, with D unclear. The CDR3 contains 14 residues. Germline values: CDR1 LGHNA, CDR2 YNFKEQ. V was shortened by 4 bases and J by 6 bases, with 12 bases between the two germline ends. The CDR3 region is CASSLEGRPGELFF. In DNA form, the CDR3 reads TGTGCCAGCAGCCTAGAAGGGCGCCCCGGGGAGCTGTTTTTT.

The chain uses TRBV19 and TRBJ1-5; TRBD1 matches at 7 bases. The CDR3 has 18 amino acids. Germline CDR1 is LNHDA and CDR2 is SQIVND (reference sequence). After removal of 2 bases from V and 0 bases from J, the junction contained 10 bases not matched to a gene. CDR3 sequence (DNA): TGTGCCAGTAGTATATCAGGGACAGTTTTGATTAGCAATCAGCCCCAGCATTTT. Translation: CASSISGTVLISNQPQHF.

The chain links TRBV5-1 to TRBJ2-1; 11 bases line up with TRBD2. In germline, CDR1 is SGHRS, CDR2 YFSETQ. V trimming: 4 bases; J trimming: 12 bases; junction bases outside the gene matches: 12. The CDR3 loop spans 15 amino acids. CDR3 nucleotides: TGCGCCAGCAGCCCACTAGCGGGAGCTAGGATGGGGCAGTTCTTC. Its protein product is CASSPLAGARMGQFF.

V and J are TRBV7-9 and TRBJ2-1, with D possibly being TRBD1 (7 bases). This CDR3 is 18 amino acids long. Germline V gene lookup returns CDR1 SEHNR and CDR2 FQNEAQ (reference sequence). V was shortened by 1 base and J by 8 bases, with 24 bases between the two germline ends. DNA for the CDR3: TGTGCCAGCAGCTTAGGCAGGGGGAGGCGGCGGGAATCCCATGAGCAGTTCTTC. The encoded protein is CASSLGRGRRRESHEQFF. Combining the CDR3 with reference TRBV7-9 and TRBJ2-1 gives the whole variable domain DTGVSQNPRHKITKRGQNVTFRCDPISEHNRLYWYRQTLGQGPEFLTYFQNEAQLEKSRLLSDRFSAERPKGSFSTLEIQRTEQGDSAMYLCASSLGRGRRRESHEQFFGPGTRLTVL.

This clone turned up a few times. V usage is TRBV28 and J usage is TRBJ1-1; a possible D gene is TRBD1 (6 bases). CDR3 size: 13 residues. CDR1 is MDHEN, CDR2 SYDVKM, per germline. V lost 7 bases and J lost 1, with 10 bases in between. DNA for the CDR3: TGTGCCAGCAACCCCAGGGGGAACACTGAAGCTTTCTTT. Residues: CASNPRGNTEAFF.

V gene TRBV3-1 (or the pseudogene TRBV3-2) combines with J gene TRBJ1-6; possibly TRBD1 for D (5 bases). The ends were cut back, 5 bases at V and 10 bases at J, with 27 bases in the middle. CDR1 LGHDT and CDR2 YNNKEL come from the germline V gene (reference sequence). The length of the CDR3 is 18 residues. The CDR3 reads CASSGHRSTAAPGSPLHF. Here the CDR3 DNA reads TGTGCCAGCAGCGGACATCGTTCGACAGCGGCTCCGGGATCACCCCTCCACTTT.